Here is one T cell receptor (beta chain) with its context. The V and J ends lost 6 bases and 3 bases respectively, with 20 bases between them. Looked up from germline, CDR1 is MNHEY and CDR2 is SMNVEV (reference sequence). The CDR3 runs 16 residues. Clones were read by immunoSEQ multiplex PCR, and TCRdb kept only the in-frame ones, dropping some. This table has a few hundred thousand clones, 90% appearing once. The sample originates from a study of blood T cell repertoires in COVID-19. Sequencing was carried out using PBMCs or T cells enriched from blood (not recorded which). The chain is built from TRBV27 and TRBJ1-2; D possibly corresponds to TRBD1 (5 bases). This TCR came from a man younger than 40 who had been exposed to COVID-19. The CDR3 coding sequence is TGTGCCAGCAGCACTAACCACCGGGGGGTCGACTATGGCTACACCTTC. Protein sequence: CASSTNHRGVDYGYTF.